This TCR beta chain comes out of a study of technical replicates of blood from a few donors. Method: immunoSEQ multiplex PCR; TCRdb's copy keeps in-frame clones and lacks some. The repertoire has around 76,000 clones, roughly 89% of them found once; the top ten carry roughly 0.39%. The V gene end was trimmed by 1 base and the J gene end by 8 bases; junction bases not matched to a gene: 6. The CDR3 has 15 amino acids. Germline V gene data show CDR1 as MNHEY and CDR2 as SVGAGI. Sequenced sample: T cells isolated from PBMCs. This sequence originates from a human donor in good health. This chain connects TRBV6-5 to TRBJ1-4, with 8 positions matching TRBD1. The CDR3 bases are TGTGCCAGCAGTTACTACCCCGGGACAGGAGAAAAACTGTTTTTT. Amino acid sequence: CASSYYPGTGEKLFF.